The present T cell receptor (beta chain) was sequenced within a study of graft-versus-host responses after intestinal transplantation. Study in general: Induction with anti-thymocyte globulin, then tacrolimus and steroids for roughly 3 years, was given to all recipients. Findings of the study overall: In recipient marrow, GvH clones were found, and some appeared first in ileum or blood.

The table came from immunoSEQ multiplex PCR; TCRdb's copy has only in-frame clones and leaves some out. The sample yields 150,000 or so clones, around nine tenths seen once. This CDR3 is 15 amino acids long. Germline V CDR1 and CDR2: MDHEN, SYDVKM. The V and J ends lost 2 bases and 7 bases, in that order; junction bases with no gene match: 4. With regard to this clone: Its specificity is not known.

The V call is TRBV28, the J call TRBJ1-4; the match to TRBD1 covers 10 bases. This specimen consisted of unstimulated CD4+ T cells sorted from spleen or lymph node cells, obtained before intestinal transplant. This sequence was found in a human donor who received an intestinal transplant. Written as DNA, the CDR3 is TGTGCCAGCAGTTTACCGACAGGGGGCTTTGAAAAACTGTTTTTT. It is translated as CASSLPTGGFEKLFF.